This TCR beta chain is from a study of cytomegalovirus exposure and HLA in healthy donors (dated by TCRdb to 2017 to 2019). About the investigation overall: According to a later analysis, the 110 or so validation repertoires were produced on the same platform as the roughly 600 repertoires of the first cohort. Along with the approximately 600-subject first cohort, a separate validation cohort of over 90 different subjects was used. The study aimed to test whether signatures of past pathogen exposure could be identified by cataloging public T cell receptors. To predict cytomegalovirus infection status, the study brought together high-throughput TCR immunosequencing, statistical association of individual TCRs with disease status, and machine learning.

The CDR3 runs 15 residues from the cysteine to the phenylalanine. Only the CDR3 DNA is retained, 45 bases long and in frame from the first base. V is trimmed back by 1 base and J by 1 base, and the junction contains 4 bases that no gene match accounts for. CDR1 and CDR2 (SGHVS, FQNEAQ) derive from the germline V gene. The method behind the library was the immunoSEQ multiplex PCR assay. The authors' pipeline ran thus. A statistical classification framework was built for diagnosing cytomegalovirus status from the catalog of TCR beta chain sequences. In its TCRdb copy, this immuneACCESS table keeps in-frame sequences only and misses some clones. Where compared with another copy, unresolved V genes explain less than half of these, and the others have no known cause. The DNA was the basis for D and trimming; V, J and clone size are from that table. The sample includes about 150,000 clones, with about 94% observed a single time. Of the sample, roughly 1.9% is held by the ten largest clones.

The investigation overall reported the following: Most TCR sequences were observed very rarely across donors, whereas some public TCRs were present in many individuals. A later analysis lacked HLA typing for the validation cohort, so it scored co-occurrence in that cohort across all 130 or so repertoires. The authors suggested that the approach could potentially be generalized to other disease states and immunological phenotypes. In the study, approximately 160 TCR beta chains were listed as associated with cytomegalovirus. Cytomegalovirus status was reported to be diagnosed by the classifier with high specificity and sensitivity in both the original and validation cohorts. Of the cluster scores, 94% were above 0 in a later analysis, which found that TCRs clustered in the first cohort also tended to co-occur in the 95 to 150 validation repertoires. In vitro tests confirmed that three of the cytomegalovirus-associated TCR beta chains recognize cytomegalovirus antigens.

Donors formed part of the validation cohort, which comprised about 120 subjects and was distinct from the first cohort of 666 subjects. As for this clone: The antigen this receptor binds is unknown. The record has no base qualities; no much larger clone is one base away.

The material sequenced was PBMCs. This TCR came from a man between 18 and 29 years old in good health and CMV-seropositive. This sequence uses TRBV7-8 and TRBJ2-7; 7 bases in the middle match TRBD2. The CDR3 corresponds to CASSLVGRGSYEQYF. The nucleotide sequence reads as follows: TGTGCCAGCAGCTTAGTGGGGCGGGGGTCCTACGAGCAGTACTTC.